The 22 T cell receptor beta chains below were found in one sample sequenced in a study of blood T cell repertoires in COVID-19. Sequencing used immunoSEQ multiplex PCR; TCRdb keeps in-frame clones, though not all of them. The table records approximately 130,000 clones, roughly nine tenths of them present only once. Sequencing was performed on peripheral blood. The receptors derive from a man in his 70s with active or convalescent COVID-19.

This clone has a handful of counts. The chain couples TRBV6-5 to TRBJ2-3; D perhaps matches TRBD2 (6 bases). Trimming pared 2 bases from V and 4 bases from J, leaving 10 bases between. There are 14 residues in the CDR3. Germline V lookup: CDR1 MNHEY, CDR2 SVGAGI. CDR3 loop: CASSYRVAADTQYF. Written as DNA, the CDR3 is TGTGCCAGCAGTTACAGGGTAGCGGCAGATACGCAGTATTTT.

The V and J genes are TRBV15 and TRBJ2-7; the match to TRBD1 covers 8 bases. Germline CDR1 and CDR2: LNHNV and YYDKDF (reference sequence). This CDR3 has 16 amino acids. Trimming removed 1 base from V and 2 bases from J; junction bases left unmatched: 7. CDR3 in DNA: TGTGCCACCAGCAGAGTGCGGACAGGGATTACCTACGAGCAGTACTTC. Translating gives CATSRVRTGITYEQYF.

This chain links TRBV7-9 with TRBJ1-1; D remains unclear. Per germline, CDR1 SEHNR and CDR2 FQNEAQ (reference sequence). This CDR3 spans 15 amino acids. V gave up 1 base and J gave up 3 bases, with 12 bases separating them. CDR3 sequence (DNA): TGTGCCAGCAGCTTAGGTTTGGGTGGGCACACTGAAGCTTTCTTT. Translating gives CASSLGLGGHTEAFF.

This rearrangement joins TRBV14 to TRBJ2-1; TRBD2 might be the D (6 bases). Trimming took 1 base from V and 3 from J, leaving 7 bases between them. Looked up from germline, CDR1 is SGHDN and CDR2 is FVKESK. The CDR3 runs 14 residues. CDR3 in amino acids: CASSQVAVYNEQFF. For the CDR3, the DNA is TGTGCCAGCAGCCAAGTAGCGGTCTACAATGAGCAGTTCTTC.

This clone was detected once. This chain uses TRBV10-1 with TRBJ1-1; no clear D gene. Looked up from germline, CDR1 is WNHNN and CDR2 is SYGVQD (reference sequence). V was pared by 6 bases and J by 3 bases, with 11 bases between. The CDR3 extends over 13 amino acids. CDR3 region: CASRRARYTEAFF. The DNA for the CDR3 is TGCGCCAGCAGGAGGGCTCGTTACACTGAAGCTTTCTTT.

The J gene is TRBJ1-2, the V gene TRBV2; D is possibly TRBD1 (6 bases). Trimming stripped 5 bases from V and 6 bases from J, with 19 bases between. The CDR3 extends over 15 amino acids. Germline V gene data show CDR1 as SNHLY and CDR2 as FYNNEI. The CDR3 nucleotides are TGTGCCAGCAGTCTTACCGCAGGGGAACGGCATGGCTACACCTTC. Translated: CASSLTAGERHGYTF.

This chain connects TRBV28 to TRBJ2-1, with TRBD2 matching 7 bases. CDR1 and CDR2 (germline): MDHEN, SYDVKM. With 5 bases clipped from V and 9 bases from J, the junction kept 13 bases outside the gene matches. The CDR3 sequence is 15 residues long. The CDR3 coding sequence is TGTGCCAGCAGTCCCGCGGGAGCTTCCCTCCTTGAGCAGTTCTTC. It is translated as CASSPAGASLLEQFF.

This sequence joins TRBV5-1 and TRBJ2-3, with 7 bases lining up with TRBD2. The CDR3 covers 16 residues. J was trimmed by 6 bases and V by 1 base; bases with no gene match: 11. The V gene's germline CDR1 is SGHRS and CDR2 YFSETQ. The CDR3 bases are TGCGCCAGCAGCTTGCCCCTCGCGGGAGTAGCGGATACGCAGTATTTT. Translating gives CASSLPLAGVADTQYF.

The chain uses TRBV28 and TRBJ1-2; 8 nucleotides line up with TRBD1. The V segment lost 2 bases and the J segment 4 bases; nucleotides outside the gene matches: 6. CDR1 and CDR2 from the germline V gene are MDHEN and SYDVKM. The CDR3 has 15 residues. CDR3 bases: TGTGCCAGCAGTTTAACCCAGACAGGGGTCTATGGCTACACCTTC. This sequence encodes CASSLTQTGVYGYTF.

The J gene is TRBJ2-1, the V gene TRBV13; 7 bases map to TRBD2. Unmatched junction bases numbered 2, after V lost 1 base and J lost 8 bases. This CDR3 contains 13 residues. Germline V CDR1 and CDR2: PRHDT, FYEKMQ (reference sequence). DNA of the CDR3: TGTGCCAGCAGCTTAGCGGGAGGCTATGAGCAGTTCTTC. It translates to CASSLAGGYEQFF.

This clone was seen a single time. The V gene is TRBV2, the J gene TRBJ2-1; 9 nucleotides agree with TRBD2. The CDR3 spans 14 residues. Unmatched junction bases numbered 5, after V lost 5 bases and J lost 6 bases. From germline, CDR1 is SNHLY and CDR2 FYNNEI. CDR3 sequence reads: CASSLSTSGNEQFF. The CDR3 DNA is TGTGCCAGCAGTCTTTCGACTAGCGGCAATGAGCAGTTCTTC.

The chain links TRBV7-6 to TRBJ1-5; 7 bases are shared with TRBD1. Germline-derived CDR1 and CDR2 are SGHVS and FNYEAQ. The CDR3 is made up of 13 amino acids. J lost 12 bases, V lost 5 bases, and 10 bases had no gene match. In nucleotides, the CDR3 is TGTGCCAGCAGCCTGGGGACAGATAGGTACCAGCATTTT. Translated: CASSLGTDRYQHF. Full variable domain (remainder filled in from reference TRBV7-6 and TRBJ1-5): GAGVSQSPRYKVTKRGQDVALRCDPISGHVSLYWYRQALGQGPEFLTYFNYEAQQDKSGLPNDRFSAERPEGSISTLTIQRTEQRDSAMYRCASSLGTDRYQHFGDGTRLSIL.

The genes are TRBV18 and TRBJ2-1; 10 bases agree with TRBD2. The germline gives CDR1 KGHSH, CDR2 LQKENI. CDR3 size: 15 residues. Trimming at V came to 3 bases and at J to 9 bases, leaving 8 bases not matched to a gene. In DNA form, the CDR3 reads TGTGCCAGCTCACCCCTAGCGGGGGAAGGTAGTGAGCAGTTCTTC. This translates into CASSPLAGEGSEQFF.

V is TRBV10-2 and J is TRBJ2-1; D is unclear. Germline loops: CDR1 WSHSY, CDR2 SAAADI. V dropped 2 bases and J dropped 7 bases, with 3 bases sitting between them. The CDR3 totals 11 residues. CDR3 bases: TGCGCCAGCAGTGAGGCGAATGAGCAGTTCTTC. Protein product: CASSEANEQFF.

The chain is built from TRBV28 and TRBJ2-3; perhaps TRBD1 as D (5 bases). V lost 5 bases to trimming and J lost 0 bases, with 18 bases between them. The CDR3 sequence is 17 residues long. Germline V gene sequence: CDR1 MDHEN, CDR2 SYDVKM. This CDR3 is CASSLPQGLDSTDTQYF. CDR3 nucleotide sequence: TGTGCCAGCAGTCTCCCTCAGGGATTAGATAGCACAGATACGCAGTATTTT.

The chain couples TRBV19 to TRBJ1-5; 7 bases are shared with TRBD1. Germline CDR1 LNHDA, CDR2 SQIVND (reference sequence). CDR3 length equals 15 residues. V dropped 5 bases and J dropped 0; count of bases not matched to a gene: 4. The CDR3 here is CASSVTGDSNQPQHF. The CDR3 DNA reads TGTGCCAGTAGTGTTACAGGGGATAGCAATCAGCCCCAGCATTTT.

This rearrangement joins TRBV19 to TRBJ1-2, with no clear D. CDR1 LNHDA and CDR2 SQIVND come from the germline V gene (reference sequence). CDR3 length: 13 amino acids. Trimming stripped 7 bases from V and 7 bases from J, with 16 bases between. In DNA, the CDR3 is TGTGCCAGTATTGGAAATGAGGGTGCTGGCTACACCTTC. Its protein is CASIGNEGAGYTF.

The chain combines TRBV29-1 with TRBJ2-7, with 9 bases that match TRBD1. J lost 6 bases, V lost 7 bases, and 19 bases had no gene match. Germline loops: CDR1 SQVTM, CDR2 ANQGSEA. The CDR3 totals 16 residues. CDR3 nucleotide sequence: TGCAGCGCACAGGGGGCAGAGAGTCCCCCTTTCGGCGAGCAGTACTTC. Protein sequence: CSAQGAESPPFGEQYF.

The rearrangement joins TRBV11-3 to TRBJ2-3; D not certain. CDR1 is SGHNT, CDR2 YENEEA, per germline. The CDR3 sequence is 13 residues long. Trimming pared 6 bases from V and 1 base from J, leaving 8 bases between. The DNA for the CDR3 is TGTGCCAGCAGACTTCAGGGCACAGATACGCAGTATTTT. Its translation: CASRLQGTDTQYF.

The chain employs TRBV7-9 and TRBJ2-3, with D possibly matching TRBD1 (6 bases). The germline V gene encodes CDR1 SEHNR and CDR2 FQNEAQ (reference sequence). V was shortened by 1 base and J by 0 bases, with 8 bases between the two germline ends. The CDR3 contains 15 residues. CDR3 protein: CASSLGTGSTDTQYF. CDR3 DNA: TGTGCCAGCAGCTTAGGCACAGGGAGCACAGATACGCAGTATTTT.

The V gene is TRBV7-9, the J gene TRBJ1-6; no definite D call. The CDR3 has 14 residues. Germline V CDR1 and CDR2: SEHNR, FQNEAQ (reference sequence). Trimming removed 1 base at V and 10 bases at J, with 11 bases between. In nucleotides, the CDR3 is TGTGCCAGCAGCTTAGGCGCCGGGGAGTCACCCCTCCACTTT. Its protein is CASSLGAGESPLHF.

The rearrangement uses TRBV6-6 and TRBJ1-4, with unresolved D. The CDR3 runs to 15 residues. CDR1 and CDR2 from the germline V gene are MNHNY and SVGAGI (reference sequence). V lost 2 bases, J lost 4 bases, and 11 bases lay in between. The CDR3 loop reads CASSYQRSGNEKLFF. CDR3 DNA: TGTGCCAGCAGTTACCAGAGGAGTGGTAATGAAAAACTGTTTTTT.